The clone carrying this TCR beta chain was counted many times. What it binds is unknown. The V and J ends lost 2 bases and 5 bases, in that order; junction bases with no gene match: 10. The CDR3 extends over 16 amino acids. This record comes from a study of T cell repertoires in cytomegalovirus infection. About the study: From public TCR beta signatures came an indication of both CMV infection and matching HLA type. Points from the study as a whole: Cumulative public TCR beta family frequency identified carriers of CMV plus the relevant HLA. It was HLA-C-restricted CMV-specific TCR beta clonotypes that dominated the response ex vivo.

MiXCR, applied by TCRdb to the reads, yields one record per CDR3 protein. The sample lists 150,000 to 200,000 distinct CDR3 sequences; approximately 15% were seen once. The chain has TRBV12-3 or TRBV12-4 and TRBJ1-2; TRBD1 aligns across 8 bases. The sample comprised PBMCs. This TCR was recovered from a human donor in good health (CMV status not recorded). Some clones in this sample may be carry-over from other donors' samples. CDR3 sequence (DNA): TGTGCCAGCAGTTTACTGGACAGGGCGAAGGAGTATGGCTACACCTTC. Amino acids: CASSLLDRAKEYGYTF.